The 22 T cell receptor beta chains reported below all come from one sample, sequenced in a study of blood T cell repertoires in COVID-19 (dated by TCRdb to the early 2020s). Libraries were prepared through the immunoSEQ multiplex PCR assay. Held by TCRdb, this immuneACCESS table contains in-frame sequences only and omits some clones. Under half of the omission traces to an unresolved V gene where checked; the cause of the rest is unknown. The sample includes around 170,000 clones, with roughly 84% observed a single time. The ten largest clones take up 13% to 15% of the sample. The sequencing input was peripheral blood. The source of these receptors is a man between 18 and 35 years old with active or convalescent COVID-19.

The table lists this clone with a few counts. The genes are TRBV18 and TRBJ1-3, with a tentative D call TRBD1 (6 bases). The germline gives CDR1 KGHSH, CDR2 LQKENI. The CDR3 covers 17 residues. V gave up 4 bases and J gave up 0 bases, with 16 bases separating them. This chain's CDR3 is CASSLQTGLSSGNTIYF. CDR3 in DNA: TGTGCCAGCTCACTCCAGACAGGACTCTCCTCTGGAAACACCATATATTTT.

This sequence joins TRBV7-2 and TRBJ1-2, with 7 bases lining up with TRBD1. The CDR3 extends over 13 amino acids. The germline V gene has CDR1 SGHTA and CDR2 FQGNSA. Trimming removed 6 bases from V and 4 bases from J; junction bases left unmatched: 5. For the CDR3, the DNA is TGTGCCAGCAGTCCCGACAGGGCCTATGGCTACACCTTC. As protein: CASSPDRAYGYTF.

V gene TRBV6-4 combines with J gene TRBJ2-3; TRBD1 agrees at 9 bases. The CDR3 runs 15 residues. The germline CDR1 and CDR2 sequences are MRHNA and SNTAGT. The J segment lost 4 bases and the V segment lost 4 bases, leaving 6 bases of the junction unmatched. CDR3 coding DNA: TGTGCCAGCAGTGTGGGACAGGGTTACTCAGATACGCAGTATTTT. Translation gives CASSVGQGYSDTQYF.

The CDR3 reads CASSAGPTIEQYF. The CDR3 region has the DNA TGTGCCAGTTCGGCGGGACCCACTATAGAGCAGTACTTC. The chain uses TRBV7-8 and TRBJ2-7; a possible D gene is TRBD2 (6 bases). Germline CDR1 is SGHVS and CDR2 is FQNEAQ. The V gene lost 9 bases and the J gene lost 7 bases, with 19 bases spanning the gap. CDR3 size: 13 residues.

CDR3 protein: CSVAEAGDGEQFF. The CDR3 bases are TGCAGCGTTGCGGAAGCGGGGGATGGTGAGCAGTTCTTC. This sequence joins TRBV29-1 and TRBJ2-1, with 8 bases fitting TRBD2. Germline V CDR1 and CDR2: SQVTM, ANQGSEA. V was pared by 4 bases and J by 9 bases, with 8 bases of the junction left unmatched. There are 13 residues in the CDR3.

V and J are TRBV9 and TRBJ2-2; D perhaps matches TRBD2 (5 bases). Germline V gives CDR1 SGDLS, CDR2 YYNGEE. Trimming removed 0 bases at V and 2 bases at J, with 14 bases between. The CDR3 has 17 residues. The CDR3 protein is CASSVGIASSNTGELFF. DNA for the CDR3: TGTGCCAGCAGCGTAGGAATCGCTAGCAGTAACACCGGGGAGCTGTTTTTT.

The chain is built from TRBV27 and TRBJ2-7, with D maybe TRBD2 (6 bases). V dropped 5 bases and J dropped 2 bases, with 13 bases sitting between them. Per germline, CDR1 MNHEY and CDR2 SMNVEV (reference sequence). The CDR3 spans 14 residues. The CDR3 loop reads CASSRDSRAYEQYF. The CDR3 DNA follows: TGTGCCAGCAGTCGGGACTCCCGGGCCTACGAGCAGTACTTC.

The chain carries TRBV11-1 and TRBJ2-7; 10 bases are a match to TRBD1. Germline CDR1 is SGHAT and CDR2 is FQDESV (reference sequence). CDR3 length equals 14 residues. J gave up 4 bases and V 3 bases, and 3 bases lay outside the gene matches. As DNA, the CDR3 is TGTGCCAGCAGCTTTATGGACAGGGGGTACGAGCAGTACTTC. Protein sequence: CASSFMDRGYEQYF.

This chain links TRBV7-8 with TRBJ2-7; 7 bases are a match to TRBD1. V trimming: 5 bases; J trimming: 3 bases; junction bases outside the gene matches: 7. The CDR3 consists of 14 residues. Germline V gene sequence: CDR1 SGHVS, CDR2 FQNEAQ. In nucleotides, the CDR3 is TGTGCCAGCAGCGCACAGGGGATCCTCTACGAGCAGTACTTC. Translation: CASSAQGILYEQYF. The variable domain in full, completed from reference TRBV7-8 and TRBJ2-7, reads GAGVSQSPRYKVAKRGQDVALRCDPISGHVSLFWYQQALGQGPEFLTYFQNEAQLDKSGLPSDRFFAERPEGSVSTLKIQRTQQEDSAVYLCASSAQGILYEQYFGPGTRLTVT.

In DNA, the CDR3 is TGTGCCAGCAGCCAATGGGAGGGGGACCCCGACCTCTCTGGAAACACCATATATTTT. Amino acids: CASSQWEGDPDLSGNTIYF. The chain uses TRBV4-2 and TRBJ1-3, with D possibly being TRBD1 (6 bases). The V gene's germline CDR1 is LGHNA and CDR2 YNFKEQ. V lost 2 bases, J lost 0 bases, and 20 bases lay in between. There are 19 residues in the CDR3.

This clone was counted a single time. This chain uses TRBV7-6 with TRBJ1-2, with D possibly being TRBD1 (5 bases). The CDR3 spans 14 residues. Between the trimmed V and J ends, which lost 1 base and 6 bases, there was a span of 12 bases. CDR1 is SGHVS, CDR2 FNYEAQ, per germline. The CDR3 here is CASSLVGTGDGYTF. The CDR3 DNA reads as TGTGCCAGCAGCTTAGTGGGAACAGGCGATGGCTACACCTTC.

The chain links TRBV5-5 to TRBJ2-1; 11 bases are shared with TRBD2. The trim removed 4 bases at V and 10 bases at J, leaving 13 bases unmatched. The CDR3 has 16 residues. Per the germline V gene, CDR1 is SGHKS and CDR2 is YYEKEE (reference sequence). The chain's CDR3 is CASSIVLAGGLNEQFF. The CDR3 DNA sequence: TGTGCCAGCAGCATTGTCCTAGCGGGGGGTCTTAACGAGCAGTTCTTC. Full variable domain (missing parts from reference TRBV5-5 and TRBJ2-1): DAGVTQSPTHLIKTRGQQVTLRCSPISGHKSVSWYQQVLGQGPQFIFQYYEKEERGRGNFPDRFSARQFPNYSSELNVNALLLGDSALYLCASSIVLAGGLNEQFFGPGTRLTVL.

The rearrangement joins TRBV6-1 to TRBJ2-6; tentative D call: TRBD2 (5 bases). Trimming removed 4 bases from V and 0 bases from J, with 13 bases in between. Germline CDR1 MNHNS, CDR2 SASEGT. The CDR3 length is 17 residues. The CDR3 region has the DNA TGTGCCAGCAGTGGAGGTAGCGCACTCTCTGGGGCCAACGTCCTGACTTTC. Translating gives CASSGGSALSGANVLTF.

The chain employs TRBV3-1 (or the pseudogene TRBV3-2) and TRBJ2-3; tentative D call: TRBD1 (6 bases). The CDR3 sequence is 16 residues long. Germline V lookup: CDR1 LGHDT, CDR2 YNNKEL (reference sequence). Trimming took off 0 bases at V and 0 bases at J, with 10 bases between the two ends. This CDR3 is CASSQDWDTSTDTQYF. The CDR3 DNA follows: TGTGCCAGCAGCCAAGATTGGGACACCAGCACAGATACGCAGTATTTT.

The DNA of the CDR3 is TGTGCCAGCAGTTTATCCGGCACCCGGGTTCGGACCCAGCATTTT. Translated: CASSLSGTRVRTQHF. V gene TRBV28 combines with J gene TRBJ1-5; D unclear. V was pared by 1 base and J by 11 bases, with 18 bases between. Germline CDR1 reads MDHEN; CDR2 reads SYDVKM. The CDR3 has 15 amino acids.

CDR3 loop: CASSIVGGDTEAFF. CDR3 nucleotides: TGTGCCAGCTCAATCGTAGGGGGCGACACTGAAGCTTTCTTT. V is TRBV18 and J is TRBJ1-1; 7 bases match TRBD1. The CDR3 extends over 14 amino acids. Germline loops: CDR1 KGHSH, CDR2 LQKENI. V was clipped by 5 bases and J by 3 bases; unmatched bases: 6.

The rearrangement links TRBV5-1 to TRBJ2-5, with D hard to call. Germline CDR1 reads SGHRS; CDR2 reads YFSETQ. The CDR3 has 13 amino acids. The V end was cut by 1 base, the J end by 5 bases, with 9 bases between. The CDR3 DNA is TGCGCCAGCAGCTTGACTACCCAGGAGACCCAGTACTTC. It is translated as CASSLTTQETQYF.

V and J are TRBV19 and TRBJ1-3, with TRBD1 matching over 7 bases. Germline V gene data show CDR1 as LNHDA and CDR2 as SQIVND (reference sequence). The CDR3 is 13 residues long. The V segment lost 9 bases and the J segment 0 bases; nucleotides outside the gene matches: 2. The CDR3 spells CASHRGSGNTIYF. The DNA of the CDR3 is TGTGCCAGCCACAGGGGCTCTGGAAACACCATATATTTT.

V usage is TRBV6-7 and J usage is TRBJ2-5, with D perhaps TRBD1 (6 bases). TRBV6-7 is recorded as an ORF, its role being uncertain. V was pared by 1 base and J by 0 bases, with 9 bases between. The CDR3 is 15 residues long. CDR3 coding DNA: TGTGCCAGCAGTTACTTGGGGGCGTACCAAGAGACCCAGTACTTC. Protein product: CASSYLGAYQETQYF.

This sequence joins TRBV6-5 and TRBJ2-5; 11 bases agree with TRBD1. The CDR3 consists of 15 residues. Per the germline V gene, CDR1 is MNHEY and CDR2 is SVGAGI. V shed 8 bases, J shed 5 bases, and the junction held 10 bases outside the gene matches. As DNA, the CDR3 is TGTGCCAGCCGGTGGGACAGGGGGGGTCGGGAGACCCAGTACTTC. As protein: CASRWDRGGRETQYF.

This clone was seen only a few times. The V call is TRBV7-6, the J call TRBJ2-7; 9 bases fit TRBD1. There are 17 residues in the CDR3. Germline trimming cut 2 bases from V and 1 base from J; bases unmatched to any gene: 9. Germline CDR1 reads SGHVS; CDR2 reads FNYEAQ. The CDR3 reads CASSLPPAGQGSYEQYF. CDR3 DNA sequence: TGTGCCAGCAGCTTACCCCCGGCGGGACAGGGATCCTACGAGCAGTACTTC.

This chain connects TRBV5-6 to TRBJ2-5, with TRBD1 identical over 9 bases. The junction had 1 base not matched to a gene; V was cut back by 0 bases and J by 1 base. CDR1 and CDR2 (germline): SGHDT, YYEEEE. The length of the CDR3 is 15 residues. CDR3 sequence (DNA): TGTGCCAGCAGCTTGGAGACAGGGGGCCAAGAGACCCAGTACTTC. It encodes CASSLETGGQETQYF.